These 10 T cell receptor beta chains were all obtained from the same sample, sequenced in a study of shared clonotypes between healthy human individuals. Clones were read by immunoSEQ multiplex PCR, and TCRdb kept only the in-frame ones, dropping some. The table records around 510,000 clones, 95% to 96% of them present only once. Sample: naive CD4+ T cells sorted from blood. The subset was: CD45RA+ positively selected. These receptors all come from a woman in her twenties or thirties in good health.

The CDR3 DNA follows: TGTGCCAGCAGCTTGGTTGTTGGCATTTCCTACGAGCAGTACTTC. Its translation: CASSLVVGISYEQYF. The V call is TRBV5-5, the J call TRBJ2-7, with D uncertain. The CDR3 is 15 residues long. V lost 0 bases, J lost 1 base, and 11 bases lay in between. Germline V gene data show CDR1 as SGHKS and CDR2 as YYEKEE (reference sequence).

The chain uses TRBV28 and TRBJ2-6, with 7 bases lining up with TRBD1. This CDR3 contains 15 residues. V lost 8 bases and J lost 1; bases outside the gene matches: 5. Germline values: CDR1 MDHEN, CDR2 SYDVKM. The CDR3 bases are TGTGCCAGCTGTCGACAGGGTTCTGGGGCCAACGTCCTGACTTTC. The encoded protein is CASCRQGSGANVLTF.

This chain joins TRBV28 and TRBJ2-1, with 14 bases aligning to TRBD2. The CDR3 is made up of 19 amino acids. The J segment lost 2 bases and the V segment lost 5 bases, leaving 11 bases of the junction unmatched. Germline assignment: CDR1 MDHEN and CDR2 SYDVKM. The CDR3 protein is CASSPGTSGSSRTYNEQFF. CDR3 DNA sequence: TGTGCCAGCAGTCCCGGGACTAGCGGGAGCTCCCGGACCTACAATGAGCAGTTCTTC.

The chain couples TRBV6-5 to TRBJ2-7; weak D call: TRBD2 (5 bases). The CDR3 spans 16 residues. V was shortened by 0 bases and J by 5 bases, with 17 bases between the two germline ends. Germline values: CDR1 MNHEY, CDR2 SVGAGI. The CDR3 DNA follows: TGTGCCAGCAGTTACTCGATTCCCCAGAGGGTCCACGAGCAGTACTTC. The encoded protein is CASSYSIPQRVHEQYF.

The rearrangement links TRBV5-1 to TRBJ2-7; 8 bases are a match to TRBD2. Looked up from germline, CDR1 is SGHRS and CDR2 is YFSETQ. V was pared by 3 bases and J by 4 bases, with 6 bases of the junction left unmatched. This CDR3 has 14 amino acids. The CDR3 region is CASSWSGSEYEQYF. In DNA form, the CDR3 reads TGCGCCAGCAGCTGGAGCGGGAGCGAGTACGAGCAGTACTTC.

The chain uses TRBV5-1 and TRBJ2-1; tentatively, D is TRBD1 or TRBD2 (5 bases each). The CDR3 sequence is 12 residues long. Trimming pared 4 bases from V and 5 bases from J, leaving 7 bases between. Germline CDR1 reads SGHRS; CDR2 reads YFSETQ. CDR3 loop: CASSGTHNEQFF. The CDR3 DNA reads TGCGCCAGCAGCGGGACCCACAATGAGCAGTTCTTC.

Comments on this clone: The same CDR3 is also encoded by other DNA sequences in this sample. The chain employs TRBV5-4 and TRBJ2-7; 9 bases are a match to TRBD1. CDR1 SGHNT and CDR2 YYREEE come from the germline V gene (reference sequence). Trimming at V came to 4 bases and at J to 1 base, leaving 6 bases not matched to a gene. This CDR3 spans 15 amino acids. CDR3 DNA: TGTGCCAGCAGCCTGGGGACAGGGCATTCCTACGAGCAGTACTTC. Protein: CASSLGTGHSYEQYF.

Written as DNA, the CDR3 is TGTGCCACCAGTTCTGGACAGGGGAAGGGGATAGGTAGCAATCAGCCCCAGCATTTT. Translated: CATSSGQGKGIGSNQPQHF. This chain uses TRBV15 with TRBJ1-5; 9 bases map to TRBD1. Germline V gives CDR1 LNHNV, CDR2 YYDKDF (reference sequence). V lost 6 bases and J lost 0; bases outside the gene matches: 15. The CDR3 runs 19 residues.

V gene TRBV15 combines with J gene TRBJ1-5; 9 nucleotides agree with TRBD1. The CDR3 has 19 residues. Germline V lookup: CDR1 LNHNV, CDR2 YYDKDF (reference sequence). V gave up 0 bases and J gave up 4 bases; unmatched junction bases: 13. CDR3 sequence reads: CATSRDRGIQGARNQPQHF. Written as DNA, the CDR3 is TGTGCCACCAGCAGAGATAGGGGTATACAGGGGGCGAGGAATCAGCCCCAGCATTTT. The full variable domain, completed using reference TRBV15 and TRBJ1-5, is DAMVIQNPRYQVTQFGKPVTLSCSQTLNHNVMYWYQQKSSQAPKLLFHYYDKDFNNEADTPDNFQSRRPNTSFCFLDIRSPGLGDTAMYLCATSRDRGIQGARNQPQHFGDGTRLSIL.

The gene calls are TRBV7-9 and TRBJ2-1; D may match TRBD1 or TRBD2 (5 bases each). The CDR3 loop spans 12 amino acids. Trimming took off 5 bases at V and 14 bases at J, with 16 bases between the two ends. Germline V gives CDR1 SEHNR, CDR2 FQNEAQ (reference sequence). The CDR3 DNA reads TGTGCCAGCAGCCCCGGGGACCGACGGGAGTTCTTC. Translation: CASSPGDRREFF.